This T cell receptor beta chain was identified during a study of cytomegalovirus exposure and HLA in healthy donors (dated by TCRdb to the late 2010s). In terms of the full investigation: An earlier analysis of about 560 of the donors reported about 260 Gb of sequence data and 95 million to 140 million unique TCR beta sequences obtained from 180 million or so T cells. An early release that covered some 630 HLA-typed donors contained approximately 300 gigabases of sequencing data and tens of millions of unique TCR sequences. The genetic ancestry cluster associated with self-reported Caucasian donors included about 81% of the 398 genotyped donors. The study aimed to test whether signatures of past pathogen exposure could be identified by cataloging public T cell receptors. The study used immunosequencing to profile the T cell repertoires of under 700 subjects and linked those repertoires to cytomegalovirus serostatus. In addition to the first cohort of 500 to 850 subjects, a separate validation cohort of 130 or so different subjects was used. High-throughput TCR immunosequencing, statistical association of individual TCRs with disease status, and machine learning were combined to predict cytomegalovirus infection status. To study patterns of TCR occurrence, a later analysis re-analyzed previously published TCR beta repertoires from around 660 donors and added high-resolution HLA genotyping. Rather than drawing on any new phenotypic data, the later analysis identified candidate immune exposures from TCR beta sequences and the way those sequences occurred across donors. In an earlier analysis of roughly 580 of the donors, high-throughput TCR beta sequencing was used to judge whether each TCR beta V gene segment behaved as functional or pseudogenic. Donor age, sex, ethnicity and CMV serostatus were compiled together with the repertoire data. Genome-wide SNP genotypes for about 60% of the roughly 700 donors were used in a later genetic analysis, which treated that subset as a discovery cohort. All discovery cohort repertoires had been generated using a single sequencing platform. Class I and class II HLA loci were covered by the typing at four-digit resolution. The number of donors typed differed by locus, with about 629-640 for A, B, C, DRB1 and DQB1, roughly 520 for DQA1, over 600 for DPA1, and some 450 for DPB1. Because of strong linkage in the cohort, roughly five DR-DQ haplotypes were treated as single units for association and clustering. Among about 410 genotyped donors of the cohort, an average of approximately 200,000 unique TCR beta nucleotide sequences was sequenced per donor, of which about 18% were non-productive. Points the paper makes about the study in general: A cluster of highly shared sequence variants was judged likely to represent a technical artifact of the sequencing pipeline. The presence/absence analyses assumed that sequencing depth was roughly uniform across donors, and that assumption may not be true. The 87-base-pair reads could not distinguish some IMGT-functional V segments, including TRBV6-2 and TRBV6-3, so those segments were excluded. Cytomegalovirus status was reported to be diagnosed by the classifier with high specificity and sensitivity in both the original and validation cohorts. Linkage disequilibrium might explain the correlated functional status among segregating V segments, but an unknown experimental factor could not be ruled out. A later genetic analysis reported fewer N-insertions in productive TCRs among donors in an Asian-associated ancestry cluster than the roughly 690-donor mean. An association between a missense DCLRE1C variant and V-gene and J-gene trimming of TCR beta chains was found in a later genetic analysis and replicated in an independent cohort. According to a later analysis, most CMV-associated TCR beta chains appeared to be HLA-restricted, and the HLA associations seemed to be driven largely by CMV exposure. Immune exposure information for the cohort was limited to CMV serostatus. In this cohort, only TCR beta chains were sequenced, and detectable features were limited by the absence of alpha or paired-chain data. Broadly in line with IMGT annotations, most TCR beta V segments showed up in productive rearrangements about 87% or about 30% of the time in an earlier analysis of roughly 590 of the donors. In the study, around 160 TCR beta chains were listed as associated with cytomegalovirus. Most TCR sequences were seen in very few donors, while some public TCRs were found in many individuals. A few of the identified cytomegalovirus-associated TCR beta chains were confirmed in vitro to be specific for cytomegalovirus antigens. A later analysis found that HLA-associated TCR beta chains were more clonally expanded and had lower generation probabilities than equally common non-associated chains. When HLA alleles, especially DR and DQ, strongly co-occurred, attributing TCR associations to individual alleles was difficult. According to the authors, the approach could potentially be generalized to other disease states and immunological phenotypes. A further reported finding was that TCR beta sequences accurately predicted the HLA-A and HLA-B alleles for most subjects in the first cohort. In a later analysis, around 15,000 TCR beta sequences were associated with specific HLA alleles at a false discovery rate of 0.05. Because counts were too low, some 17 rarely observed V segments, including chromosome 9 orphons, were excluded from the earlier analysis of several hundred of the donors. A later analysis found that TCR association rates varied across HLA loci, with DRB1 alleles showing the most associated TCRs and HLA-C alleles the fewest. Several of the top co-occurrence clusters appeared to be linked to parvovirus B19, influenza, CMV and Epstein-Barr virus, according to a later analysis. HLA typing was unavailable for some donors at each locus, so association tests used only the typed subset.

The library relied on the immunoSEQ multiplex PCR assay. The multiplex PCR relied on a mix of 60 forward primers for TCR Vbeta segments and 13 reverse primers for TCR Jbeta segments. The CDR3 region of rearranged TCR beta genes was amplified from genomic DNA by a multiplex PCR assay. Amplified TCR beta libraries were sequenced as 87-base-pair reads on the Illumina HiSeq System. Per the source publication's procedure: In a later analysis, some 80 million unique TCR beta chains were counted across the 650 to 750 repertoires, and about 9.9 million of these chains were shared by at least two donors. A nearest-neighbor algorithm error-corrected the raw reads and collapsed the reads into unique sequences, merging closely related sequences to remove PCR and sequencing errors. CDR3 sequences were aligned to IMGT reference sequences to assign V, D and J gene segments. For a sequence to be retained, a match of at least six nucleotides was required to both a V gene segment and a J gene segment. Rearrangements were classified as productive when the CDR3 lacked stop codons and remained in frame with V and J, and all other rearrangements were classified as non-productive. Following IMGT convention, CDR3 was defined as the stretch from the second conserved V-encoded cysteine to the conserved J-encoded phenylalanine. The earlier analysis of some 540 of the donors excluded any sequence lacking an unambiguous match to a single V gene segment. In an earlier analysis of several hundred of the donors, V segments were called functional above 56.7% productive rearrangements and were called segregating when the between-donor standard deviation exceeded 5%. A statistical classification framework was built for diagnosing cytomegalovirus status from the catalog of TCR beta chain sequences. V and J gene assignment, in a later analysis, came from comparing TCR nucleotide sequences with IMGT/GENE-DB human TR gene sequences. In a later analysis, CDR3 sequences and most-parsimonious VDJ recombination scenarios were assigned using the TCRdist pipeline. In a later analysis, each TCR beta chain was defined by its CDR3 amino acid sequence together with its V-gene family, and reads lacking a unique V-gene family were excluded. In a later analysis, 450 to 600 highly shared, low-generation-probability nucleotide sequences were removed to address suspected cross-contamination and a sequencing artifact. In a later analysis, a clonal expansion index for each public chain was calculated from normalized within-repertoire ranks of inferred template counts. In a later analysis, generation probabilities were computed with a VDJ recombination model fitted to out-of-frame rearrangements, and the resulting probabilities were checked against IGoR. In a later analysis, TCR-TCR, TCR-HLA and TCR-CMV co-occurrence was scored with hypergeometric tests, and a repertoire-size bias correction was applied to TCR pairs. A later analysis estimated false discovery rates by permuting HLA or CMV assignments 20 times. In a later analysis, co-occurring TCRs were grouped with DBSCAN, and TCRdist sequence similarity was added when clustering was performed within HLA-allele-positive subsets. Repertoires with fewer than 30,000 or more than 120,000 public chains, plus five repertoires with anomalous nucleotide sharing, were excluded from co-occurrence clustering. The immuneACCESS repertoire file appears here via TCRdb, limited to in-frame rearrangements. These files lack a portion of the clones; in checked studies, under half of the deficit traces to unresolved V genes, and the cause of the others is not known. V, J and clone size are taken as reported in that table, and D and trimming were inferred from the DNA itself. The sample has roughly 130,000 clones on record, roughly 78% of them singletons. The ten largest clones represent 5% to 6.5% of the sample.

V is reduced by 1 base and J by 7 bases, leaving a spacing of 5 bases between them. As encoded in the germline V gene (reference sequence), CDR1 is SGHNT while CDR2 is YYREEE. Its CDR3 holds 12 amino acids, cysteine through phenylalanine. The read is trimmed to its CDR3 DNA, 36 bases read in frame from base 1. This clone has a handful of counts. Its binding antigen is unknown. No per-base quality is available; no much larger clone lies one base away. The cohort was made up of 666 healthy bone marrow donors. All cohort members were sampled while nominally healthy, although unrecorded immune exposures were likely present. The donor was CMV seronegative and was included in the group of about 400 seronegative cohort members. Each donor provided a peripheral blood sample, and peripheral blood mononuclear cells were used for TCR beta sequencing. Genomic DNA extraction from the blood cell samples was performed with the Qiagen DNeasy Blood Extraction Kit.

The chain is made from TRBV5-4 and TRBJ1-4, with the D gene not confidently named. Sequencing was carried out using PBMCs. This receptor was obtained from a man aged 30 to 39 in good health and CMV-seronegative. The CDR3 region reads CASSLPGEKLFF. The DNA sequence is given as TGTGCCAGCAGCTTGCCCGGTGAAAAACTGTTTTTT.